These 10 T cell receptor beta chains were all obtained from the same sample, sequenced in a study of immune evolution from preneoplasia to lung adenocarcinoma. Some clones are missing from TCRdb's copy, which holds only in-frame ones; the method was immunoSEQ multiplex PCR. This sample yields roughly 38,000 clones, of which about 74% are seen a single time; 5.5% to 7.5% belongs to the top ten. The sample taken for sequencing was FFPE invasive lung adenocarcinoma tissue. These receptors originate from a person aged 55 to 75 with lung adenocarcinoma.

This clone was seen more than once but under ten times. The V gene is TRBV21-1, the J gene TRBJ2-2; the table calls TRBD2, which could not be checked here. TRBV21-1 is a known pseudogene. CDR3 length equals 15 residues. The CDR3 spells CASTRTRGDPGELFF. DNA of the CDR3: TGTGCCAGCACCCGGACTAGGGGGGATCCCGGGGAGCTGTTTTTT.

Turning to this clone: Within the sample, other DNA sequences also encode this same CDR3. The chain has TRBV5-1 and TRBJ1-1; 7 bases align to TRBD1. The CDR3 is made up of 14 amino acids. The V gene's germline CDR1 is SGHRS and CDR2 YFSETQ. The V segment lost 2 bases and the J segment 4 bases; nucleotides outside the gene matches: 5. The CDR3 reads CASSFQGEGTEAFF. For the CDR3, the DNA is TGCGCCAGCAGCTTTCAGGGGGAGGGCACTGAAGCTTTCTTT.

The gene calls are TRBV11-2 and TRBJ2-7; 10 bases align to TRBD2. The junction had 6 bases not matched to a gene; V was cut back by 2 bases and J by 5 bases. Germline V CDR1 and CDR2: SGHAT, FQNNGV. This CDR3 is 15 amino acids long. The CDR3 DNA reads as TGTGCCAGCAGCTTAATCCCCAGCGGGAGGGACGAGCAGTACTTC. Protein: CASSLIPSGRDEQYF.

CDR3 residues: CASSLGLGRDSYEQYF. The CDR3 DNA reads as TGTGCCAGCAGCTTAGGTTTAGGCCGGGACTCCTACGAGCAGTACTTC. This chain uses TRBV13 with TRBJ2-7, with D perhaps matching TRBD2 (5 bases). The ends were cut back, 0 bases at V and 0 bases at J, with 12 bases in the middle. This CDR3 has 16 amino acids. CDR1 PRHDT and CDR2 FYEKMQ come from the germline V gene (reference sequence). The entire variable domain, with the rest obtained from reference TRBV13 and TRBJ2-7, is as follows: AAGVIQSPRHLIKEKRETATLKCYPIPRHDTVYWYQQGPGQDPQFLISFYEKMQSDKGSIPDRFSAQQFSDYHSELNMSSLELGDSALYFCASSLGLGRDSYEQYFGPGTRLTVT.

The chain uses TRBV18 and TRBJ2-2, with D tentatively TRBD2 (6 bases). V lost 6 bases to trimming and J lost 2 bases, with 16 bases between them. Germline V lookup: CDR1 KGHSH, CDR2 LQKENI. The CDR3 spans 16 residues. The CDR3 reads CASSANAGHNTGELFF. DNA for the CDR3: TGTGCCAGCTCCGCTAACGCGGGGCATAACACCGGGGAGCTGTTTTTT.

This clone occurred once. The rearrangement links TRBV7-2 to TRBJ2-1, with a weak D call TRBD1 (6 bases). V was cut by 0 bases and J by 9 bases, with 12 bases left in between. Germline values: CDR1 SGHTA, CDR2 FQGNSA. The CDR3 totals 14 residues. DNA of the CDR3: TGTGCCAGCAGCTTAGCTGATCAGGGGAGTGAGCAGTTCTTC. Amino acids: CASSLADQGSEQFF.

V is TRBV29-1 and J is TRBJ2-5; D is perhaps TRBD1 (6 bases). The V end was cut by 3 bases, the J end by 7 bases, with 18 bases between. CDR3 size: 14 residues. Germline V gives CDR1 SQVTM, CDR2 ANQGSEA. The CDR3 reads CSVDSEGQLRTQYF. The CDR3 coding sequence is TGCAGCGTTGACTCCGAGGGACAATTGAGGACCCAGTACTTC.

This rearrangement joins TRBV11-3 to TRBJ2-7, with 7 bases aligning to TRBD1. Germline V CDR1 and CDR2: SGHNT, YENEEA. The V gene end was trimmed by 5 bases and the J gene end by 5 bases; junction bases not matched to a gene: 6. This CDR3 is built from 13 residues. The CDR3 loop is CASSLTGFHEQYF. CDR3 in DNA: TGTGCCAGCAGCCTGACAGGGTTCCACGAGCAGTACTTC.

This chain connects TRBV18 to TRBJ1-1; D uncertain. V gave up 2 bases and J gave up 1 base, with 11 bases separating them. This CDR3 is built from 15 residues. Germline V gives CDR1 KGHSH, CDR2 LQKENI. The CDR3 DNA follows: TGTGCCAGCTCACCAGACCTTCCGAGGAACACTGAAGCTTTCTTT. It translates to CASSPDLPRNTEAFF.

The chain couples TRBV11-2 to TRBJ2-3; 7 bases fit TRBD2. Trimming cost V 2 bases and J 6 bases; bases outside gene matches: 8. CDR3 size: 15 residues. Germline CDR1 SGHAT, CDR2 FQNNGV. Here the CDR3 reads CASSLKRGGWDTQYF. The CDR3 DNA is TGTGCCAGCAGCTTAAAGCGCGGGGGATGGGATACGCAGTATTTT. Supplemented by reference TRBV11-2 and TRBJ2-3, the full variable domain reads EAGVAQSPRYKIIEKRQSVAFWCNPISGHATLYWYQQILGQGPKLLIQFQNNGVVDDSQLPKDRFSAERLKGVDSTLKIQPAKLEDSAVYLCASSLKRGGWDTQYFGPGTRLTVL.